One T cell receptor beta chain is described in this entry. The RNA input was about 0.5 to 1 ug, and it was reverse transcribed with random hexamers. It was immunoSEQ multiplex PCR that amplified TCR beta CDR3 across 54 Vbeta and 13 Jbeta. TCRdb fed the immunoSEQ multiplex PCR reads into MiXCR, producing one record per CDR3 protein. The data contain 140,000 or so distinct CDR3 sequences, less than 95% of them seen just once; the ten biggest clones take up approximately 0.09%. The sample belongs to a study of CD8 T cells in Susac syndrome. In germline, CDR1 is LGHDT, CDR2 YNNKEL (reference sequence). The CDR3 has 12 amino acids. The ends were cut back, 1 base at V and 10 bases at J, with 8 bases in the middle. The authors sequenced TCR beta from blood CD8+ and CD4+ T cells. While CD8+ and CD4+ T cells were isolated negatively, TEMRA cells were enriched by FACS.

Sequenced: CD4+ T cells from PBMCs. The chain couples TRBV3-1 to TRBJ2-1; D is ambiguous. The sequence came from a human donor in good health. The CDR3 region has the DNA TGTGCCAGCAGCCAAGCCCTACTGGAGCAGTTCTTC. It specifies CASSQALLEQFF.